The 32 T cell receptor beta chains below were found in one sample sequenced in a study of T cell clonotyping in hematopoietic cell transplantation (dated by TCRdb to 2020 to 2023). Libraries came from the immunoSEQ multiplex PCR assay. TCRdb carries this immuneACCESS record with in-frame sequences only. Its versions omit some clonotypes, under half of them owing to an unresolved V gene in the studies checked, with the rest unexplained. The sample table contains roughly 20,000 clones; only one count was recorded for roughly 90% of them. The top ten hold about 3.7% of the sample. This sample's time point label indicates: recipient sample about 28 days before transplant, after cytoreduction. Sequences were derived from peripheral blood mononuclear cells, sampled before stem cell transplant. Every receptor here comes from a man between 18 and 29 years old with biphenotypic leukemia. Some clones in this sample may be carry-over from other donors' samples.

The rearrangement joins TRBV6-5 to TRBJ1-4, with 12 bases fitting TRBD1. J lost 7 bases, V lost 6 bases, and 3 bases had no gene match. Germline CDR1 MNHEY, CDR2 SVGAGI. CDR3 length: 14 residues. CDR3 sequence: CASRGTGGGEKLFF. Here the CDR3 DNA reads TGTGCCAGCAGAGGGACAGGGGGCGGTGAAAAACTGTTTTTT.

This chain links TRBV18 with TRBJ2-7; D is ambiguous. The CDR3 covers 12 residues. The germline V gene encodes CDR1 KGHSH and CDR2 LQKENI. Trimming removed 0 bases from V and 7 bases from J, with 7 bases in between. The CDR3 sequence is CASSPPEREQYF. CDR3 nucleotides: TGTGCCAGCTCACCACCCGAACGGGAGCAGTACTTC.

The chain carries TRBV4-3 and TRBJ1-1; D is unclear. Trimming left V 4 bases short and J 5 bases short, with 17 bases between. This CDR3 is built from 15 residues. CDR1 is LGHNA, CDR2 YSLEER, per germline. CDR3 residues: CASSRGPVVGTEAFF. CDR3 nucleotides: TGCGCCAGCAGCCGAGGACCCGTAGTCGGGACTGAAGCTTTCTTT.

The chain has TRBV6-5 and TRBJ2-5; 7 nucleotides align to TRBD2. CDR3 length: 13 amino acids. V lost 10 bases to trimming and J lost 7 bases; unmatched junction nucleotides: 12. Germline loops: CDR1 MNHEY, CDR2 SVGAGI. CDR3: CATKTSVKGTQYF. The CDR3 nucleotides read TGTGCCACCAAAACTAGCGTTAAGGGGACCCAGTACTTC.

CDR3 coding DNA: TGTGCCAGCCAAGGGTATATGGGCCTCGTATTATCGGCAGATACGCAGTATTTT. Translation: CASQGYMGLVLSADTQYF. This rearrangement joins TRBV7-6 to TRBJ2-3; D unclear. Trimming took off 8 bases at V and 4 bases at J, with 28 bases between the two ends. The CDR3 runs to 18 residues. The germline gives CDR1 SGHVS, CDR2 FNYEAQ.

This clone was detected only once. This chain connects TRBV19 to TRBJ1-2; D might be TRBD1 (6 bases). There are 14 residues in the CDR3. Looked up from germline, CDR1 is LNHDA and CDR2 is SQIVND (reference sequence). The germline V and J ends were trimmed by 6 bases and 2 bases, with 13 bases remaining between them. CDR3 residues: CASSTGTLNYGYTF. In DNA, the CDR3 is TGTGCCAGTAGCACCGGGACACTAAACTATGGCTACACCTTC. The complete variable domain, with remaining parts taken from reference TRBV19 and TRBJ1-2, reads DGGITQSPKYLFRKEGQNVTLSCEQNLNHDAMYWYRQDPGQGLRLIYYSQIVNDFQKGDIAEGYSVSREKKESFPLTVTSAQKNPTAFYLCASSTGTLNYGYTFGSGTRLTVV.

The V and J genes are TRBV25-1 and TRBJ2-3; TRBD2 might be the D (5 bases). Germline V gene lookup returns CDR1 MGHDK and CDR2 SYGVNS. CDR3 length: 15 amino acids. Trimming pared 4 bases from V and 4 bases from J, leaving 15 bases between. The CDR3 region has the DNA TGTGCCAGCAGTGCAGGTGGAGGTACCCCAGATACGCAGTATTTT. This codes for CASSAGGGTPDTQYF.

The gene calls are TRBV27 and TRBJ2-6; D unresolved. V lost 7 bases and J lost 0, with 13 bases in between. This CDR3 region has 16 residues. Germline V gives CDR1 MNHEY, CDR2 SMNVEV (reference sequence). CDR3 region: CASTALGLSGANVLTF. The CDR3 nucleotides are TGTGCCAGCACCGCTCTAGGGCTCTCTGGGGCCAACGTCCTGACTTTC.

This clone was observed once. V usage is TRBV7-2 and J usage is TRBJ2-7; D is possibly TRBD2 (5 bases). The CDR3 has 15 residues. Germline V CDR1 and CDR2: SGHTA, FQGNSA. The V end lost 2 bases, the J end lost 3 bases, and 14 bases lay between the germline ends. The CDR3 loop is CASSLFPSGSYEQYF. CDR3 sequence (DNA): TGTGCCAGCAGCTTATTCCCATCGGGGAGCTACGAGCAGTACTTC.

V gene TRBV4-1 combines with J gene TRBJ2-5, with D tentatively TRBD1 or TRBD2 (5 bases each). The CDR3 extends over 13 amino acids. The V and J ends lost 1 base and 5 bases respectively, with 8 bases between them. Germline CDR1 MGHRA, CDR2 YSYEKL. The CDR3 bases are TGCGCCAGCAGCCAAGGATGGGGGGAGACCCAGTACTTC. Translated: CASSQGWGETQYF.

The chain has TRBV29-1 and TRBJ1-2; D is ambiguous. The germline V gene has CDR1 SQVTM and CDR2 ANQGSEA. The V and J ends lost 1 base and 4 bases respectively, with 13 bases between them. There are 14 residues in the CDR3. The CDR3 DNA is TGCAGCGTTGAAGTTGTCCCGGACCGCTATGGCTACACCTTC. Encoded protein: CSVEVVPDRYGYTF.

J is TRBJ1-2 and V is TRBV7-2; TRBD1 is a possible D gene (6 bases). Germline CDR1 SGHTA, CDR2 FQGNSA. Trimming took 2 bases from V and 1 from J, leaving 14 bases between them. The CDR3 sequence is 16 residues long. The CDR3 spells CASSLNDRRLNYGYTF. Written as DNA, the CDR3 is TGTGCCAGCAGCTTAAACGACAGGCGACTTAACTATGGCTACACCTTC.

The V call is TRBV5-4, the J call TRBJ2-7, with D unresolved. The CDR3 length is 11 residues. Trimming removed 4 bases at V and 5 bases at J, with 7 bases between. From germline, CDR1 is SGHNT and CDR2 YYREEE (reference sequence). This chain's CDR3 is CASSADHEQYF. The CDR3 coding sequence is TGTGCCAGCAGCGCGGACCACGAGCAGTACTTC.

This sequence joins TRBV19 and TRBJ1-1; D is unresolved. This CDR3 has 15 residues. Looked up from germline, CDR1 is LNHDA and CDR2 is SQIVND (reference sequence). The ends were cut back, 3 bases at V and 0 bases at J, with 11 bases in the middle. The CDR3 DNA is TGTGCCAGTAGTATTCCCCGCGGGATGAACACTGAAGCTTTCTTT. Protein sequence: CASSIPRGMNTEAFF.

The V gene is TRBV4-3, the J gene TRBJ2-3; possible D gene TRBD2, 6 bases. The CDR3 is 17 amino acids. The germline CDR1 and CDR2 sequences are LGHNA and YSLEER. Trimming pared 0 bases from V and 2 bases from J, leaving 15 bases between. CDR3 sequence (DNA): TGCGCCAGCAGCCAAGACGGGCCTAGCGTTTCCACAGATACGCAGTATTTT. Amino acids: CASSQDGPSVSTDTQYF.

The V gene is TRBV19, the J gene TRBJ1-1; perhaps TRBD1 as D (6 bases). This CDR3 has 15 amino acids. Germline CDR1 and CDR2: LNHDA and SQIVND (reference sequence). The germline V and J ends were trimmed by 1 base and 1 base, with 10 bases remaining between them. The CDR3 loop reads CASSIGRGPNTEAFF. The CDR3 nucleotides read TGTGCCAGTAGTATAGGTCGGGGGCCGAACACTGAAGCTTTCTTT. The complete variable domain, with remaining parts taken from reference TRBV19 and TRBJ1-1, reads DGGITQSPKYLFRKEGQNVTLSCEQNLNHDAMYWYRQDPGQGLRLIYYSQIVNDFQKGDIAEGYSVSREKKESFPLTVTSAQKNPTAFYLCASSIGRGPNTEAFFGQGTRLTVV.

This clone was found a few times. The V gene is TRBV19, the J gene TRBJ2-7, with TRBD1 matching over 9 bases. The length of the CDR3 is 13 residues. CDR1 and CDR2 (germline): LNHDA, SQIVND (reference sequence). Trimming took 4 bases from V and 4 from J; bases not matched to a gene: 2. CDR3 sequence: CASSTGTGYEQYF. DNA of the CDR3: TGTGCCAGTAGTACCGGGACAGGGTACGAGCAGTACTTC.

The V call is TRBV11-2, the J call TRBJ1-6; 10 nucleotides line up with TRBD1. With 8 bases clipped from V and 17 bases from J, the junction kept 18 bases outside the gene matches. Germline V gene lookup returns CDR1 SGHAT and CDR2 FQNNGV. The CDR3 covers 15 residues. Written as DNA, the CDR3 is TGTGCCAGCCGCCCGGGGGGACAGGGGTTTGGTTTGTTCCACTTT. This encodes CASRPGGQGFGLFHF.

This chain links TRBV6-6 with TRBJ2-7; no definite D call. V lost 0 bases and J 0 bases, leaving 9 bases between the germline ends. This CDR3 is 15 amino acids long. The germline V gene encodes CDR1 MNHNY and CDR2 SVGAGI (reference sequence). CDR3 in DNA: TGTGCCAGCAGTTACTCGGCAGCCTCCTCCTACGAGCAGTACTTC. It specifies CASSYSAASSYEQYF.

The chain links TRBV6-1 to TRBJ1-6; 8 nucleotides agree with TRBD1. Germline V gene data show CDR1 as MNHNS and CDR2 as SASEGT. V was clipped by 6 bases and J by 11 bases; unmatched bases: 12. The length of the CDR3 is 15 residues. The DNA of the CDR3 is TGTGCCAGCAGCCCGGGACAGGAGACTTCGGCACCCCTCCACTTT. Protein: CASSPGQETSAPLHF.

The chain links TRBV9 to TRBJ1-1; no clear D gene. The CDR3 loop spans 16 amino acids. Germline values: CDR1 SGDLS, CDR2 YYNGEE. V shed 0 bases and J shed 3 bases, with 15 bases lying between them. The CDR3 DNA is TGTGCCAGCAGCGTAGAGTATGGACCGACTTACACTGAAGCTTTCTTT. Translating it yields CASSVEYGPTYTEAFF.

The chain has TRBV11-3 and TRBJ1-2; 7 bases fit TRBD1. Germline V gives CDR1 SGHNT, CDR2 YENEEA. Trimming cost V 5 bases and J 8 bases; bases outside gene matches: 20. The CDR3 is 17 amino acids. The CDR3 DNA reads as TGTGCCAGCAGCCTTTACTGGACAGGCCATGGACCTCAAGGCTACACCTTC. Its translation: CASSLYWTGHGPQGYTF.

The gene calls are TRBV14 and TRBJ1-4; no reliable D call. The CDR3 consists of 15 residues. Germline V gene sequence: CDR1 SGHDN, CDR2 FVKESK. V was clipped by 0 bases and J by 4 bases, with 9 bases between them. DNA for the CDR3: TGTGCCAGCAGCCAAGAAGGTTTCGGTAATGAAAAACTGTTTTTT. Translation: CASSQEGFGNEKLFF.

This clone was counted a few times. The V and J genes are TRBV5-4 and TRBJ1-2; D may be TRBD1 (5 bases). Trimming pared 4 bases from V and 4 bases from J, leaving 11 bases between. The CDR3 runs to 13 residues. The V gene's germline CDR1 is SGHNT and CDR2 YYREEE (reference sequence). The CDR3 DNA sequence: TGTGCCAGCAGCCGGGACGGAATCTATGGCTACACCTTC. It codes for CASSRDGIYGYTF. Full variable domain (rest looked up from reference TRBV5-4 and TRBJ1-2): ETGVTQSPTHLIKTRGQQVTLRCSSQSGHNTVSWYQQALGQGPQFIFQYYREEENGRGNFPPRFSGLQFPNYSSELNVNALELDDSALYLCASSRDGIYGYTFGSGTRLTVV.

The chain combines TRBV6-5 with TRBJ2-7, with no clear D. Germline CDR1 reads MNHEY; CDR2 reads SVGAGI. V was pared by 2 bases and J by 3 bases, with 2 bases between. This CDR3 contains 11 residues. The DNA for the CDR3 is TGTGCCAGCAGTTACAACTACGAGCAGTACTTC. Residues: CASSYNYEQYF.

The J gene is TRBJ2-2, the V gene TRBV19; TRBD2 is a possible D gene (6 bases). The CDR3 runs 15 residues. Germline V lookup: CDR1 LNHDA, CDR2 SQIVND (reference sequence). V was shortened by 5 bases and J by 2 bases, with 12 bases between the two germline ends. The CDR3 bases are TGTGCCAGTAGTGTCCCGGGACTCAACACCGGGGAGCTGTTTTTT. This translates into CASSVPGLNTGELFF.

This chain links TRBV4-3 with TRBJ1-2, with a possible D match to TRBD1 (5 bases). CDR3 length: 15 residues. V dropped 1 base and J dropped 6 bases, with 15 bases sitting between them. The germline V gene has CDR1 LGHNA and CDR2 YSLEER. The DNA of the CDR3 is TGCGCCAGCAGCCAAGGGGCCGAGGGGAGGAATGGCTACACCTTC. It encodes CASSQGAEGRNGYTF.

The DNA of the CDR3 is TGTGCCAGCCCAACCGGGACAGGGGGCATATCAGACGATGGCTACACCTTC. It is translated as CASPTGTGGISDDGYTF. The V gene is TRBV2, the J gene TRBJ1-2, with 12 bases fitting TRBD1. Germline V CDR1 and CDR2: SNHLY, FYNNEI. Unmatched junction bases numbered 16, after V lost 8 bases and J lost 6 bases. The CDR3 sequence is 17 residues long. Together with reference TRBV2 and TRBJ1-2, the CDR3 gives the full variable domain: EPEVTQTPSHQVTQMGQEVILRCVPISNHLYFYWYRQILGQKVEFLVSFYNNEISEKSEIFDDQFSVERPDGSNFTLKIRSTKLEDSAMYFCASPTGTGGISDDGYTFGSGTRLTVV.

This CDR3 is CASSPQGRGNQPQHF. The CDR3 DNA reads TGTGCCAGCAGTCCGCAGGGTAGGGGCAATCAGCCCCAGCATTTT. J is TRBJ1-5 and V is TRBV27, with a possible D match to TRBD1 (5 bases). There are 15 residues in the CDR3. V was pared by 5 bases and J by 2 bases, with 13 bases between. The germline V gene encodes CDR1 MNHEY and CDR2 SMNVEV (reference sequence).

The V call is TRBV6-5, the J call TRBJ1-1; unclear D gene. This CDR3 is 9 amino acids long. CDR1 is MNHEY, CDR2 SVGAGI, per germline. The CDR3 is CAVNTEAFF. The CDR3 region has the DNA TGTGCTGTGAACACTGAAGCTTTCTTT.

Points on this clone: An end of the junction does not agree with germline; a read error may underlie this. The CDR3 sequence: CASSWGSSEQYF. The CDR3 nucleotides read TGTGCCAGCAGTTGGGGGTCCTCCGAGCAGTACTTC. The chain carries TRBV28 and TRBJ2-7, with D perhaps given as TRBD1 or TRBD2 (5 bases each). The CDR3 has 12 amino acids. Germline CDR1 reads MDHEN; CDR2 reads SYDVKM. The full variable domain, its missing parts supplied by reference TRBV28 and TRBJ2-7, is DVKVTQSSRYLVKRTGEKVFLECVQDMDHENMFWYRQDPGLGLRLIYFSYDVKMKEKGDIPEGYSVSREKKERFSLILESASTNQTSMYLCASSWGSSEQYFGPGTRLTVT.

The CDR3 sequence: CATTPASPDTQYF. DNA of the CDR3: TGTGCCACGACCCCGGCGTCTCCAGATACGCAGTATTTT. The V and J genes are TRBV6-1 and TRBJ2-3, with D unresolved. This CDR3 has 13 amino acids. Trimming shortened V by 10 bases and J by 4 bases, and 15 bases separated the two germline ends. Germline values: CDR1 MNHNS, CDR2 SASEGT.